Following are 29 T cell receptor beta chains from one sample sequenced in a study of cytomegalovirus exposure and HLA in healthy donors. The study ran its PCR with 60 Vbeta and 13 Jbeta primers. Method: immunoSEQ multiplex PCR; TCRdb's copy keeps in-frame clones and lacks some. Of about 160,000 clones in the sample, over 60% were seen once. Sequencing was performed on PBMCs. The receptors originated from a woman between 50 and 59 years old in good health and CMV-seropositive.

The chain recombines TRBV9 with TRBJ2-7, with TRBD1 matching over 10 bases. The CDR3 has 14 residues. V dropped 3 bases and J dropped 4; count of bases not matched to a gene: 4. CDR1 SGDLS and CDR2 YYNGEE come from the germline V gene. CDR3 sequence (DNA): TGTGCCAGCAGCGCAGGACAGGGGGGATACGAGCAGTACTTC. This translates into CASSAGQGGYEQYF.

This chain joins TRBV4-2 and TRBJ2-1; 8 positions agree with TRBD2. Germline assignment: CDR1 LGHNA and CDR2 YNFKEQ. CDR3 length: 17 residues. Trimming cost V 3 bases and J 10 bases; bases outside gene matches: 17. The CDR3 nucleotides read TGTGCCAGCAGCCAGGGGGGTGTTAGCGGGACCCGTGGAGAGCAGTTCTTC. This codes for CASSQGGVSGTRGEQFF.

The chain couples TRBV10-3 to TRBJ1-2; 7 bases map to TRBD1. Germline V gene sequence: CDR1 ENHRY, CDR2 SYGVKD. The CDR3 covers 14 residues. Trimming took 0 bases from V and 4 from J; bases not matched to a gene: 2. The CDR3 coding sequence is TGTGCCATCAGTGAGTCTGCAGGGGGCTATGGCTACACCTTC. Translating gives CAISESAGGYGYTF.

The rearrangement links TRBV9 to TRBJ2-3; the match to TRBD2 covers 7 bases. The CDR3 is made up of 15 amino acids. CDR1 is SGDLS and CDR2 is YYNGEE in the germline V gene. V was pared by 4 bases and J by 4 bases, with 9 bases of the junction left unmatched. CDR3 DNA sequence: TGTGCCAGCAGCCCCAGCGGGAATCCTCCAGATACGCAGTATTTT. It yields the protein CASSPSGNPPDTQYF.

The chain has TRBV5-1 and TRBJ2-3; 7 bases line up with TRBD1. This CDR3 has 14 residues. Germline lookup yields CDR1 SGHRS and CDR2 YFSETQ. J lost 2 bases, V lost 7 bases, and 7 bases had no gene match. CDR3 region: CASDSGQHTDTQYF. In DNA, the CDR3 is TGCGCCAGCGACTCGGGACAGCACACAGATACGCAGTATTTT.

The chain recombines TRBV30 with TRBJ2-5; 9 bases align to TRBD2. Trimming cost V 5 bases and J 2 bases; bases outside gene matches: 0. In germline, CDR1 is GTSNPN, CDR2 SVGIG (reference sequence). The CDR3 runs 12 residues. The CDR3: CAWAGGQETQYF. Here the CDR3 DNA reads TGTGCCTGGGCGGGGGGGCAAGAGACCCAGTACTTC.

CDR3 loop: CASSGQGSGNTIYF. In DNA, the CDR3 is TGTGCCAGCAGTGGACAGGGGTCTGGAAACACCATATATTTT. The chain links TRBV2 to TRBJ1-3, with 8 bases lining up with TRBD1. From germline, CDR1 is SNHLY and CDR2 FYNNEI. There are 14 residues in the CDR3. V was clipped by 4 bases and J by 1 base; unmatched bases: 0. The entire variable domain, with the rest obtained from reference TRBV2 and TRBJ1-3, is as follows: EPEVTQTPSHQVTQMGQEVILRCVPISNHLYFYWYRQILGQKVEFLVSFYNNEISEKSEIFDDQFSVERPDGSNFTLKIRSTKLEDSAMYFCASSGQGSGNTIYFGEGSWLTVV.

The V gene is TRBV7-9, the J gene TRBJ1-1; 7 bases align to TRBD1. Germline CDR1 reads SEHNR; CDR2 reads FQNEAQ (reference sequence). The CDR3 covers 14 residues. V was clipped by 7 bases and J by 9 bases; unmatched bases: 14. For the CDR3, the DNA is TGTGCCAGCAACCAGGCAGACAGGGACGGCAAAGCTTTCTTT. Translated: CASNQADRDGKAFF.

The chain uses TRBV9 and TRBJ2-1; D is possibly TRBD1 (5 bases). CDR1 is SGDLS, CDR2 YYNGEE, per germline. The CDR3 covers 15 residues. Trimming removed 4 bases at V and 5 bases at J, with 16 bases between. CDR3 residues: CASSSTPDMNNEQFF. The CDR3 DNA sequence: TGTGCCAGCAGCTCCACCCCGGACATGAACAATGAGCAGTTCTTC. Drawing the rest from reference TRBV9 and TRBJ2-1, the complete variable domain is DSGVTQTPKHLITATGQRVTLRCSPRSGDLSVYWYQQSLDQGLQFLIQYYNGEERAKGNILERFSAQQFPDLHSELNLSSLELGDSALYFCASSSTPDMNNEQFFGPGTRLTVL.

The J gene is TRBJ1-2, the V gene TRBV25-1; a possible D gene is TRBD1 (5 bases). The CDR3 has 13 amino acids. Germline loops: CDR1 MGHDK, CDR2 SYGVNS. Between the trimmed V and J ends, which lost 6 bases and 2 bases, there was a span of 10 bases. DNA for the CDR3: TGTGCCAGCAGAAGGGAGGGGAACTATGGCTACACCTTC. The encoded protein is CASRREGNYGYTF.

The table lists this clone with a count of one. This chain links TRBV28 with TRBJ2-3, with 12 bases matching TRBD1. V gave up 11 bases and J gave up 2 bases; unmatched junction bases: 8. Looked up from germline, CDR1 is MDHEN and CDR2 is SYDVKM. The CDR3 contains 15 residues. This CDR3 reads CASLGQGANTDTQYF. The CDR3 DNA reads TGTGCCTCTCTGGGACAGGGGGCAAACACAGATACGCAGTATTTT.

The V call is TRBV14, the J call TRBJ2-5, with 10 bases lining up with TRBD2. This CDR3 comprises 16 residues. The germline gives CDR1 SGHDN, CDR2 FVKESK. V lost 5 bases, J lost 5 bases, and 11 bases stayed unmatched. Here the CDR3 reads CASSTLAGAQGETQYF. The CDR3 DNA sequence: TGTGCCAGCAGCACCCTAGCGGGAGCCCAAGGGGAGACCCAGTACTTC.

The CDR3 region is CASSLGQGGETQYF. In DNA form, the CDR3 reads TGTGCCAGCAGCCTGGGACAGGGGGGGGAGACCCAGTACTTC. The gene calls are TRBV11-2 and TRBJ2-5, with TRBD1 matching over 11 bases. The CDR3 extends over 14 amino acids. The germline V gene has CDR1 SGHAT and CDR2 FQNNGV. The trim removed 5 bases at V and 5 bases at J, leaving 4 bases unmatched.

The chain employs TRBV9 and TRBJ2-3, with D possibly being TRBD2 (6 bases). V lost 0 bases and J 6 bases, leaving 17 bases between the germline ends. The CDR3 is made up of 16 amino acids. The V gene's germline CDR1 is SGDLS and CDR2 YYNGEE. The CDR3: CASSVETRQGLDTQYF. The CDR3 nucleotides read TGTGCCAGCAGCGTAGAGACTAGGCAAGGACTGGATACGCAGTATTTT.

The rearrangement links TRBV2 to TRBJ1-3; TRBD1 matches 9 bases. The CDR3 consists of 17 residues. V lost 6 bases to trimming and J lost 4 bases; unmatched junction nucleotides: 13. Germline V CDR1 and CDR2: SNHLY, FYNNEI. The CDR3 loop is CASSVAQQGAQGNTIYF. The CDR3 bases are TGTGCCAGCAGCGTCGCACAACAGGGGGCGCAGGGAAACACCATATATTTT.

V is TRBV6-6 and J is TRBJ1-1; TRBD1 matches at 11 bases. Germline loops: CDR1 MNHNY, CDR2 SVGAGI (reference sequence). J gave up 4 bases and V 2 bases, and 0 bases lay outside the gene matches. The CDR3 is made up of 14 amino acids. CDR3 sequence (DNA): TGTGCCAGCAGTTACGGACAGGGGGCCACTGAAGCTTTCTTT. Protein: CASSYGQGATEAFF.

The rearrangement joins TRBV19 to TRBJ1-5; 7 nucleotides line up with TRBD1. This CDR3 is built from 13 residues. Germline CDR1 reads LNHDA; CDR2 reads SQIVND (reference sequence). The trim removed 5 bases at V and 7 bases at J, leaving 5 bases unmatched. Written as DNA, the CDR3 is TGTGCCAGTAGTGGGCAGGGGGGACAGCCCCAGCATTTT. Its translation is CASSGQGGQPQHF.

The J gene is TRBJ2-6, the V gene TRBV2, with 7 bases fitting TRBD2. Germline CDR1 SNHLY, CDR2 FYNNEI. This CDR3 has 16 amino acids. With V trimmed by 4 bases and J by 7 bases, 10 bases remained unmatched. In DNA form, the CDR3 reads TGTGCCAGCAGTGGCCCTACTAGCGCCCTCGCCAACGTCCTGACTTTC. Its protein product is CASSGPTSALANVLTF.

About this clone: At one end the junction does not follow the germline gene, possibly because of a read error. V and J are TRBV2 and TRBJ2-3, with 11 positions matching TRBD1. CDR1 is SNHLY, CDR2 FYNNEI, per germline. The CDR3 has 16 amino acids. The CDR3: CASIEPGQGGRGTQYF. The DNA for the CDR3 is TGTGCCAGCATTGAACCGGGACAGGGGGGAAGGGGTACGCAGTATTTT.

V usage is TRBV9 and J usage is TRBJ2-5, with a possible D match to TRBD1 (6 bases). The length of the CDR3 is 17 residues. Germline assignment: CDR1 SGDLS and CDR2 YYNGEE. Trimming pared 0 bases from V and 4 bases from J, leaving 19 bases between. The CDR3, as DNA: TGTGCCAGCAGCGTAGGAGGGGGAACAGCCCAAGTAGAGACCCAGTACTTC. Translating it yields CASSVGGGTAQVETQYF. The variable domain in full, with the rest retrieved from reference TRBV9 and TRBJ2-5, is DSGVTQTPKHLITATGQRVTLRCSPRSGDLSVYWYQQSLDQGLQFLIQYYNGEERAKGNILERFSAQQFPDLHSELNLSSLELGDSALYFCASSVGGGTAQVETQYFGPGTRLLVL.

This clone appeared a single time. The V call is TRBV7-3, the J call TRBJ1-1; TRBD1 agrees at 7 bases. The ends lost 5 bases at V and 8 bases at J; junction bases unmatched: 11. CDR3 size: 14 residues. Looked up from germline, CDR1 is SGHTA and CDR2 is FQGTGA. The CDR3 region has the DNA TGTGCCAGCAGCCCCTGCTACAGGGGCGGGGAAGCTTTCTTT. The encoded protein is CASSPCYRGGEAFF.

The CDR3 reads CATRYGGVNTGELFF. DNA for the CDR3: TGTGCCACCCGGTACGGGGGGGTAAACACCGGGGAGCTGTTTTTT. This chain uses TRBV27 with TRBJ2-2; TRBD2 matches 8 bases. Germline CDR1 is MNHEY and CDR2 is SMNVEV (reference sequence). Unmatched junction bases numbered 9, after V lost 10 bases and J lost 2 bases. The CDR3 length is 15 residues.

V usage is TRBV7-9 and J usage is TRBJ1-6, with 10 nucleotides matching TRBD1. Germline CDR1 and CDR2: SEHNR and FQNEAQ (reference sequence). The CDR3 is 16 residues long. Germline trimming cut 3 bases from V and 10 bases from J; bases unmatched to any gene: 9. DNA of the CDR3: TGTGCCAGCAGCTTTTCGGGACAGGGGAGAAGGTCACCCCTCCACTTT. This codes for CASSFSGQGRRSPLHF.

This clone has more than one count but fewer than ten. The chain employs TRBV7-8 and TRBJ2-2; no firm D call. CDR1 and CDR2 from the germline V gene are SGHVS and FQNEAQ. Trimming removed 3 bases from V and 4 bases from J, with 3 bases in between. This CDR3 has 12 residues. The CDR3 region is CASSFSTGELFF. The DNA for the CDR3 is TGTGCCAGCAGCTTTAGCACCGGGGAGCTGTTTTTT.

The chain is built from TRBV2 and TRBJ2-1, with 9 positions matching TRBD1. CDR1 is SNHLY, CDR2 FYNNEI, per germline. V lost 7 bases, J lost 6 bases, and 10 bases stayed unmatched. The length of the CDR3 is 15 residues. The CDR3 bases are TGTGCCAGCACGTACCGGGACAGGGACGGCAATGAGCAGTTCTTC. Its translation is CASTYRDRDGNEQFF.

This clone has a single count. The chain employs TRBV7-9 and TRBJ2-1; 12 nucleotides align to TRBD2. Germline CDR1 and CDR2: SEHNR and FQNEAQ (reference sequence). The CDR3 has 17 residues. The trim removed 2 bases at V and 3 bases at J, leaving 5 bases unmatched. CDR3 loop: CASSLTRTSGIYNEQFF. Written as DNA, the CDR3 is TGTGCCAGCAGCTTAACGAGGACTAGCGGGATCTACAATGAGCAGTTCTTC.

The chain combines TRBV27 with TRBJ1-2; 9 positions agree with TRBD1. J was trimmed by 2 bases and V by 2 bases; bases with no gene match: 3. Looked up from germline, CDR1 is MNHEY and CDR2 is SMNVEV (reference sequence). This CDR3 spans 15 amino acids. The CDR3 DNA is TGTGCCAGCAGTTTAACCGGGACAGGGAACTATGGCTACACCTTC. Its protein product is CASSLTGTGNYGYTF.

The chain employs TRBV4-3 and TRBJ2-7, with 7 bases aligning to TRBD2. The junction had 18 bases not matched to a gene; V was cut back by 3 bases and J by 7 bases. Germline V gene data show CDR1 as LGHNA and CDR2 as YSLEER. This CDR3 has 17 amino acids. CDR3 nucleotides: TGCGCCAGCAGCCACGCCCCCGATGGGAGGGAGGCGGGAGAGCAGTACTTC. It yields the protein CASSHAPDGREAGEQYF.

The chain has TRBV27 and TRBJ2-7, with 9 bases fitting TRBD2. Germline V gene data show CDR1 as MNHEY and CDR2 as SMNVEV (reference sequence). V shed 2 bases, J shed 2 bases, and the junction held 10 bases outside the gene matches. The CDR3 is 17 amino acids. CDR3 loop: CASSLEVGTSLPYEQYF. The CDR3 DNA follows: TGTGCCAGCAGTTTAGAGGTGGGGACTAGCCTTCCCTACGAGCAGTACTTC.